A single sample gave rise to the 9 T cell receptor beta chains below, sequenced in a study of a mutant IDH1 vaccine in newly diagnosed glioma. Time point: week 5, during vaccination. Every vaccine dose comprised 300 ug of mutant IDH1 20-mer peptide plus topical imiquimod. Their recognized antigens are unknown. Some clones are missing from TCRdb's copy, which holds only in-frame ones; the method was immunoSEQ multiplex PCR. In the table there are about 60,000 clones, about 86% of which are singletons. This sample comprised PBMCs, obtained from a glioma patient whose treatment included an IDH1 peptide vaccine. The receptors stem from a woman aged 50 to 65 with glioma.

The CDR3 nucleotides read TGTGCCAGCAGCGACGGGGGTGTCCTGCCCCAGCATTTT. Its protein is CASSDGGVLPQHF. V usage is TRBV9 and J usage is TRBJ1-5; tentative D call: TRBD1 (5 bases). This CDR3 is 13 amino acids long. Trimming took 3 bases from V and 9 from J, leaving 13 bases between them. The germline V gene has CDR1 SGDLS and CDR2 YYNGEE.

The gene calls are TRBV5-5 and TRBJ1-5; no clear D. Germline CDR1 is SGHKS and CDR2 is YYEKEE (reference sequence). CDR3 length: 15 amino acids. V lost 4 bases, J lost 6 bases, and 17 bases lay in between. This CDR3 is CASSPEGSTGQPQHF. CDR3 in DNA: TGTGCCAGCAGCCCAGAAGGGAGTACGGGTCAGCCCCAGCATTTT.

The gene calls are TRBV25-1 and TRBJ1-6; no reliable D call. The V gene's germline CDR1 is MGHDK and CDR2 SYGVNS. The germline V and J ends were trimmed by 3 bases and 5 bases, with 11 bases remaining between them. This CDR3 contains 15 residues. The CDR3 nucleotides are TGTGCCAGCAGTGAGTCGGGCGGTAATAATTCACCCCTCCACTTT. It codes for CASSESGGNNSPLHF.

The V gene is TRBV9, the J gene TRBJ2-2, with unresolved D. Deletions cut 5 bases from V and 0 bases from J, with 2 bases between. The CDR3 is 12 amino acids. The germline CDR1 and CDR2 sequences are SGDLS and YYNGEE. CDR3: CASRANTGELFF. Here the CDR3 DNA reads TGTGCCAGCAGAGCGAACACCGGGGAGCTGTTTTTT.

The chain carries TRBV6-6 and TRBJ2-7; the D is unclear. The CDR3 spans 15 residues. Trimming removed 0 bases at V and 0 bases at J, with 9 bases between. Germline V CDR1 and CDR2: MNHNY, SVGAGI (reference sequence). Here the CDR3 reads CASSYSGASSYEQYF. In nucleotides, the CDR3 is TGTGCCAGCAGTTACTCAGGTGCCAGCTCCTACGAGCAGTACTTC.

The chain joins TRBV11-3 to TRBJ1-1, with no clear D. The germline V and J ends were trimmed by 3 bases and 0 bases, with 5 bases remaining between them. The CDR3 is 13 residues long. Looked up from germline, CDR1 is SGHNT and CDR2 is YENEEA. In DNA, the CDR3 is TGTGCCAGCAGCTTGACATTGAACACTGAAGCTTTCTTT. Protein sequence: CASSLTLNTEAFF. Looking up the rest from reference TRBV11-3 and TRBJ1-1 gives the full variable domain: EAGVVQSPRYKIIEKKQPVAFWCNPISGHNTLYWYLQNLGQGPELLIRYENEEAVDDSQLPKDRFSAERLKGVDSTLKIQPAELGDSAVYLCASSLTLNTEAFFGQGTRLTVV.

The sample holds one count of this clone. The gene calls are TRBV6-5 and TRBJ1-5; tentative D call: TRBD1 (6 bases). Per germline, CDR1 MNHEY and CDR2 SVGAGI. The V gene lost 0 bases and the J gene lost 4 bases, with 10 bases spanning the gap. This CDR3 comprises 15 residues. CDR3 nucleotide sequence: TGTGCCAGCAGTTACTCCCACAGGGTTAATCAGCCCCAGCATTTT. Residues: CASSYSHRVNQPQHF.

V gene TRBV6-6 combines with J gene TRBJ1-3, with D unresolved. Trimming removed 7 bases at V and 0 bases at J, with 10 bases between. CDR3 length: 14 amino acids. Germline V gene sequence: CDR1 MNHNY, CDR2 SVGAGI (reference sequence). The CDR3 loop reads CASIGIYSGNTIYF. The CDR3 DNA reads TGTGCCAGCATAGGGATTTACTCTGGAAACACCATATATTTT.

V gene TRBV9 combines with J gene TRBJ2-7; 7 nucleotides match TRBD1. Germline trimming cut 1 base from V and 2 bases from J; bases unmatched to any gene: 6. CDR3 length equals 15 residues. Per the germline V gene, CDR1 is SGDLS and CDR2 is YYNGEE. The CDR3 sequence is CASSVNGQATYEQYF. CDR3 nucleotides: TGTGCCAGCAGCGTAAACGGACAGGCGACCTACGAGCAGTACTTC.